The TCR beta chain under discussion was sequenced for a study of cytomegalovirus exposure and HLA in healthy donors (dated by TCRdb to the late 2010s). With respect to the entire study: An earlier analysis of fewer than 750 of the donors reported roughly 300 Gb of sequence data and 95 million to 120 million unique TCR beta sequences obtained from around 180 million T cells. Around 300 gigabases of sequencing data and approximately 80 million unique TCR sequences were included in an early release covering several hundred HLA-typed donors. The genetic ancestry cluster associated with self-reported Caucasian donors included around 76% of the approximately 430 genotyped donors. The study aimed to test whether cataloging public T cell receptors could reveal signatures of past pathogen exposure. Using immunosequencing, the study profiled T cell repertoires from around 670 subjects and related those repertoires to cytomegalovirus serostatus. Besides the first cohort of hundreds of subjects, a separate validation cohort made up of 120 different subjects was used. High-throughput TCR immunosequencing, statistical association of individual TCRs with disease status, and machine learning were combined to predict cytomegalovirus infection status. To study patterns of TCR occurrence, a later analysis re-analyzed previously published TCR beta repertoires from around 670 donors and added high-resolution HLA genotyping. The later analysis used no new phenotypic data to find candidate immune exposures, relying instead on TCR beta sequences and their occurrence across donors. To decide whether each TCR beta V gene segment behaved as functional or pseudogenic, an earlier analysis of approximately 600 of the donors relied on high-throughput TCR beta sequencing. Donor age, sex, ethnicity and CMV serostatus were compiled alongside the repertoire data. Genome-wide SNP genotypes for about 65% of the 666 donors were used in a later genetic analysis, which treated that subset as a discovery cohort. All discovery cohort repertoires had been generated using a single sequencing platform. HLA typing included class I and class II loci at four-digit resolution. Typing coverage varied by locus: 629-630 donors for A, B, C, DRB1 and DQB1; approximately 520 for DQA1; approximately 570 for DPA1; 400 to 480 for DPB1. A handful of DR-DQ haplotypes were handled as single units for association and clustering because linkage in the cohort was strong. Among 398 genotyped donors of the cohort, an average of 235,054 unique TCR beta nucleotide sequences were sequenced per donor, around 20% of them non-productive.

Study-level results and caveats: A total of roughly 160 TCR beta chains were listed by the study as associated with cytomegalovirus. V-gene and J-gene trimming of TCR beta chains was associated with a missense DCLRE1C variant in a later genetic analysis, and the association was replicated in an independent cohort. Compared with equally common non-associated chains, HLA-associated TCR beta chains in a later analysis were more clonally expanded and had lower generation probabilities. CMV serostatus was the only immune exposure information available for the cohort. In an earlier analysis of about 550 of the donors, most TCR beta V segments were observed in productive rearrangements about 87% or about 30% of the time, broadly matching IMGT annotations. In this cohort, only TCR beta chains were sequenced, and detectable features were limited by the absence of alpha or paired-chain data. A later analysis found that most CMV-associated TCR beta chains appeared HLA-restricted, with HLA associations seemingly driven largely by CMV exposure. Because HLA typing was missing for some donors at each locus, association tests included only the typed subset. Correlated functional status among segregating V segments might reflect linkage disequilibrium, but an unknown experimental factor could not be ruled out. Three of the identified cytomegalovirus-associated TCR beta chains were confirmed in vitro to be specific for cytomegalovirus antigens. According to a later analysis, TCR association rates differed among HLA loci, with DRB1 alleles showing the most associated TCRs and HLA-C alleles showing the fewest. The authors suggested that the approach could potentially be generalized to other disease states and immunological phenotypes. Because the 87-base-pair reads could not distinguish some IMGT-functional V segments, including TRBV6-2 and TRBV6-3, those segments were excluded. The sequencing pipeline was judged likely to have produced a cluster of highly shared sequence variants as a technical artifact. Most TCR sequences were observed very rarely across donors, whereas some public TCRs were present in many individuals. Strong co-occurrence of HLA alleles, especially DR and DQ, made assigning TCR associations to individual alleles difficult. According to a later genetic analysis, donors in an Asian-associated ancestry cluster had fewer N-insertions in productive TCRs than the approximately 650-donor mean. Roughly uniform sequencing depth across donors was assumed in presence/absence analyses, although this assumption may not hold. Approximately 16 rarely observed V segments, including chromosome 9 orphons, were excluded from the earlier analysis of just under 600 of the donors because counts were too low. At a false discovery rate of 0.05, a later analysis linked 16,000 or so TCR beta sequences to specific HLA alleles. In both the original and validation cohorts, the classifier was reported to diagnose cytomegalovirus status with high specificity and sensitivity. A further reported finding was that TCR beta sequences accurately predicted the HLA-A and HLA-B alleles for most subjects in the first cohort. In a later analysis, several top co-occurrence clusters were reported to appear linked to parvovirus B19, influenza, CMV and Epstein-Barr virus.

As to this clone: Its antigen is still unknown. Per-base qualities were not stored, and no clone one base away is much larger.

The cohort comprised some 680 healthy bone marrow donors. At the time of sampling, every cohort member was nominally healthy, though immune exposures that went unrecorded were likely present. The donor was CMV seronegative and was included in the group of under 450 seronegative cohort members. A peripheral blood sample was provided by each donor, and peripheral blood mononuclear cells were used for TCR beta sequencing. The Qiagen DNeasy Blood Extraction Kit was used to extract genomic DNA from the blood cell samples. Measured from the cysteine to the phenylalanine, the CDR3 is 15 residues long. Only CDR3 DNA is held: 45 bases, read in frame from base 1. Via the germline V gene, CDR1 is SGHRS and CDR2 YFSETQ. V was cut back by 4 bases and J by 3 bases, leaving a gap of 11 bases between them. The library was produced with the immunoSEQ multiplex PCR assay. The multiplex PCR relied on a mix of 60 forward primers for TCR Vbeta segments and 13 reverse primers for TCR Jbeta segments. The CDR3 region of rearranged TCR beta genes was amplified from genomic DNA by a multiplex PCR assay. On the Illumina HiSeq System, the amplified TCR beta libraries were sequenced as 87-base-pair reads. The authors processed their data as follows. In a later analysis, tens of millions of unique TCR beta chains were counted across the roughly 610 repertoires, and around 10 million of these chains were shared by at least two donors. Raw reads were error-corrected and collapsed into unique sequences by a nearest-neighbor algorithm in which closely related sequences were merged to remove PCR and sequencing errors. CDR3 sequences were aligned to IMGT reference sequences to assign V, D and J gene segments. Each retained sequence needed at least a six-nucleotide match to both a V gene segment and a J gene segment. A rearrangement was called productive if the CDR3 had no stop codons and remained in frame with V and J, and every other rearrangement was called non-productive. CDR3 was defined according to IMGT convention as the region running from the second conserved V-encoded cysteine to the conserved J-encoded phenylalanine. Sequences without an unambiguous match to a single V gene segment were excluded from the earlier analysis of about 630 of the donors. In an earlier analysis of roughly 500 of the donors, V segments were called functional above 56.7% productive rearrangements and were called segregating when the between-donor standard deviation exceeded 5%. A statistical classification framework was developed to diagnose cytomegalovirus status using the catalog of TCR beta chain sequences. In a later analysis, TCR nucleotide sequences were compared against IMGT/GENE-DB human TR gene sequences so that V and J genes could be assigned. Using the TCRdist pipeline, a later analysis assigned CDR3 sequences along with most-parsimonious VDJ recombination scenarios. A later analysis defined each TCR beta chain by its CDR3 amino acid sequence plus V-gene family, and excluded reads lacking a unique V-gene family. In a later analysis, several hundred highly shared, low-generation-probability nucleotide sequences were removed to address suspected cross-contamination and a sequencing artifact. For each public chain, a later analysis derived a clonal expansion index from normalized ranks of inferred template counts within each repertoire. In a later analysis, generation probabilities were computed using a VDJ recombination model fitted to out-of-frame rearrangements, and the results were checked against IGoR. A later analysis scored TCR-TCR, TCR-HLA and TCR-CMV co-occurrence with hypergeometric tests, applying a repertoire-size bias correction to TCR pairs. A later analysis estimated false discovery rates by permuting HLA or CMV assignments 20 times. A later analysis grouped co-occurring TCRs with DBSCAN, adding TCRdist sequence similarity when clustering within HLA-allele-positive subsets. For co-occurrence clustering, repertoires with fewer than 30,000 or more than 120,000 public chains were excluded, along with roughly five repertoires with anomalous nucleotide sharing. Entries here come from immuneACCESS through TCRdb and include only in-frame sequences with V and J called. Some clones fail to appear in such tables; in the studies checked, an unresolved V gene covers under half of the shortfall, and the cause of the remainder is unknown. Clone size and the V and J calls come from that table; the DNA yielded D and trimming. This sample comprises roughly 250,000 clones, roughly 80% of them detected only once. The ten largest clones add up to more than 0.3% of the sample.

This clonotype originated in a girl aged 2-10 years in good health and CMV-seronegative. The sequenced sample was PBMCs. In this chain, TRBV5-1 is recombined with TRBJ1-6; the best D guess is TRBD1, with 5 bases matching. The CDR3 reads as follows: CASSKWGDYNSPLHF. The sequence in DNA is TGCGCCAGCAGCAAATGGGGGGACTATAATTCACCCCTCCACTTT. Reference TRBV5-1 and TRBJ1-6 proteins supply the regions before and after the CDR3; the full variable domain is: KAGVTQTPRYLIKTRGQQVTLSCSPISGHRSVSWYQQTPGQGLQFLFEYFSETQRNKGNFPGRFSGRQFSNSRSEMNVSTLELGDSALYLCASSKWGDYNSPLHFGNGTRLTVT.